The next 6 T cell receptor beta chains were all read from a single sample in a study of response to subunit inactivated influenza vaccine. TCRdb re-called the RT-PCR reads with MiXCR, one entry per CDR3 protein. The data show about 830,000 distinct CDR3 sequences, with about a fifth seen just once and about a tenth held by the top ten. Sequenced here: PBMCs from blood, sampled roughly 5 days after vaccination. The origin of the receptors is a man aged 50 or older who received an inactivated influenza vaccine.

This clonotype was detected a few times. CDR3 sequence (DNA): TGTGCCAGCAGCCACGCCTTGGGGCGGCTTAGCACAGATACGCAGTATTTT. It encodes CASSHALGRLSTDTQYF. The rearrangement joins TRBV14 to TRBJ2-3, with D maybe TRBD1 (5 bases). V gave up 3 bases and J gave up 0 bases, with 16 bases separating them. Germline lookup yields CDR1 SGHDN and CDR2 FVKESK. The CDR3 sequence is 17 residues long. Drawing the rest from reference TRBV14 and TRBJ2-3, the complete variable domain is EAGVTQFPSHSVIEKGQTVTLRCDPISGHDNLYWYRRVMGKEIKFLLHFVKESKQDESGMPNNRFLAERTGGTYSTLKVQPAELEDSGVYFCASSHALGRLSTDTQYFGPGTRLTVL.

V and J are TRBV28 and TRBJ2-1; D unclear. The germline V and J ends were trimmed by 3 bases and 7 bases, with 16 bases remaining between them. Germline-derived CDR1 and CDR2 are MDHEN and SYDVKM. The CDR3 extends over 15 amino acids. CDR3 coding DNA: TGTGCCAGCAGTTTCGCAGTTGGCCGGAAGAATGAGCAGTTCTTC. This translates into CASSFAVGRKNEQFF.

This clonotype appeared a few times. The V gene is TRBV12-3 or TRBV12-4, the J gene TRBJ2-3; D might be TRBD2 (6 bases). The CDR3 length is 17 residues. V lost 1 base and J lost 8, with 22 bases in between. The CDR3: CASSLVGGARSDGTQYF. The CDR3 DNA is TGTGCCAGCAGTTTAGTTGGAGGGGCCCGCAGCGACGGTACGCAGTATTTT.

The rearrangement links TRBV6-1 to TRBJ2-7; TRBD2 agrees at 8 bases. Germline V CDR1 and CDR2: MNHNS, SASEGT. The CDR3 is made up of 14 amino acids. The trim removed 3 bases at V and 7 bases at J, leaving 8 bases unmatched. CDR3 sequence reads: CASSDPAGAGEQYF. As DNA, the CDR3 is TGTGCCAGCAGTGACCCAGCGGGGGCCGGGGAGCAGTACTTC.

This clonotype was found a few times. The J gene is TRBJ1-6, the V gene TRBV5-5; the D is unclear. The CDR3 spans 14 residues. Germline CDR1 and CDR2: SGHKS and YYEKEE (reference sequence). V dropped 1 base and J dropped 7 bases, with 9 bases sitting between them. The DNA for the CDR3 is TGTGCCAGCAGCTTGCCTTTAGGGAATTCACCCCTCCACTTT. It translates to CASSLPLGNSPLHF. The entire variable domain, with the rest obtained from reference TRBV5-5 and TRBJ1-6, is as follows: DAGVTQSPTHLIKTRGQQVTLRCSPISGHKSVSWYQQVLGQGPQFIFQYYEKEERGRGNFPDRFSARQFPNYSSELNVNALLLGDSALYLCASSLPLGNSPLHFGNGTRLTVT.

CDR3 bases: TGTGCCAGCTCACCACAGATGACAGGGGCCTACGAGCAGTACTTC. It encodes CASSPQMTGAYEQYF. The genes are TRBV18 and TRBJ2-7; 8 nucleotides agree with TRBD1. Germline trimming cut 1 base from V and 2 bases from J; bases unmatched to any gene: 4. CDR3 length: 15 residues. Germline CDR1 is KGHSH and CDR2 is LQKENI. The full variable domain, its missing parts supplied by reference TRBV18 and TRBJ2-7, is NAGVMQNPRHLVRRRGQEARLRCSPMKGHSHVYWYRQLPEEGLKFMVYLQKENIIDESGMPKERFSAEFPKEGPSILRIQQVVRGDSAAYFCASSPQMTGAYEQYFGPGTRLTVT.